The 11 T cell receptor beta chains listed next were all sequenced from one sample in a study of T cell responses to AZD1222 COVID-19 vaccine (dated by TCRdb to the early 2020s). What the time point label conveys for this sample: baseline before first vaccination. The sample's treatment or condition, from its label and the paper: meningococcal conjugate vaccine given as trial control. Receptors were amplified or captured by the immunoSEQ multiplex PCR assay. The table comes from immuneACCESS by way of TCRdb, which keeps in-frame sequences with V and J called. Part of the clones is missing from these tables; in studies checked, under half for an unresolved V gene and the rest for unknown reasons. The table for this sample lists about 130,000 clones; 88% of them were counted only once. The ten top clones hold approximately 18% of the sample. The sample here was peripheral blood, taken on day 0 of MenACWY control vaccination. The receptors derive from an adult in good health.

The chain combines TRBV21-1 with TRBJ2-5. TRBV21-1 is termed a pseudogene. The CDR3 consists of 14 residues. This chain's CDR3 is CASSTRLCQETQYF. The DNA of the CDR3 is TGTGCCAGCAGCACCCGGCTATGCCAAGAGACCCAGTACTTC.

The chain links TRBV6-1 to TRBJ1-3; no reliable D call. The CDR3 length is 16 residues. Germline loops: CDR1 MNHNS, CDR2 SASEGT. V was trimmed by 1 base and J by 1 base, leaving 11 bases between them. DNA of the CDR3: TGTGCCAGCAGTGAAGGTAGCAGCGGGTCTGGAAACACCATATATTTT. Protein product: CASSEGSSGSGNTIYF.

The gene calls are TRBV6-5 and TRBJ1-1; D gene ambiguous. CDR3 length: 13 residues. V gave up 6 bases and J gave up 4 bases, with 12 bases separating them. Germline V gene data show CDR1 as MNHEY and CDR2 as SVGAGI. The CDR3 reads CASSRDSVTEAFF. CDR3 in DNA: TGTGCCAGCAGCCGCGACTCAGTCACTGAAGCTTTCTTT.

The CDR3 region is CASSARSRGNEKLFF. The CDR3, as DNA: TGTGCCAGCAGTGCCAGGTCTAGGGGGAATGAAAAACTGTTTTTT. The chain uses TRBV2 and TRBJ1-4, with D tentatively TRBD1 (6 bases). This CDR3 spans 15 amino acids. Germline V gene lookup returns CDR1 SNHLY and CDR2 FYNNEI. Trimming removed 4 bases at V and 5 bases at J, with 14 bases between.

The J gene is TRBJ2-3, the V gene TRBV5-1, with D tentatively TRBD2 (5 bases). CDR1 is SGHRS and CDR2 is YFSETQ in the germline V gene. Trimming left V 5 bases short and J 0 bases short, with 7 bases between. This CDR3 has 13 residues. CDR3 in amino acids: CASREASTDTQYF. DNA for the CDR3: TGCGCCAGCAGGGAGGCCAGCACAGATACGCAGTATTTT.

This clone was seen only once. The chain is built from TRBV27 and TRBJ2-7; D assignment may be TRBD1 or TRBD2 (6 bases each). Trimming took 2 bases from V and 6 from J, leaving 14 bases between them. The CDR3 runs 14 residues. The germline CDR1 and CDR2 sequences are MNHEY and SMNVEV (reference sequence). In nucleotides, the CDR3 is TGTGCCAGCAGTTTACGCAGGGGAGCGGGCGAGCAGTACTTC. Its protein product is CASSLRRGAGEQYF.

The CDR3 DNA sequence: TGTGCCAGCACTGGGGGAGTTAACTATGGCTACACCTTC. Its translation: CASTGGVNYGYTF. The chain combines TRBV6-5 with TRBJ1-2, with D possibly TRBD1 on 5 matching bases. Germline CDR1 MNHEY, CDR2 SVGAGI. The length of the CDR3 is 13 residues. Trimming left V 7 bases short and J 1 base short, with 10 bases between.

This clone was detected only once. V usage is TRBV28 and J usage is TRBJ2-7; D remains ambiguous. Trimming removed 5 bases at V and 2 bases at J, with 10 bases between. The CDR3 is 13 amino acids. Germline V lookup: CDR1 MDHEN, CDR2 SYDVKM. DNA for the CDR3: TGTGCCAGCAGTGACGGAACCCCCTACGAGCAGTACTTC. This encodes CASSDGTPYEQYF.

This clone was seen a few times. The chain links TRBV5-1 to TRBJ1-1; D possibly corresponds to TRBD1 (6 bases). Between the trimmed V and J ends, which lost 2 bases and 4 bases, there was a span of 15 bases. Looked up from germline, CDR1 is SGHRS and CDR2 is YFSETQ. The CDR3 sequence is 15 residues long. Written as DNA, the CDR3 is TGCGCCAGCAGCTTTGTCAGGGGTACTGGCACTGAAGCTTTCTTT. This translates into CASSFVRGTGTEAFF.

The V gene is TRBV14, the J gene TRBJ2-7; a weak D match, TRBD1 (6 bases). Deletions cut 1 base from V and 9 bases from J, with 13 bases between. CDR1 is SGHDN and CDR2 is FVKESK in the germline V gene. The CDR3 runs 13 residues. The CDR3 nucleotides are TGTGCCAGCAGCCAAGGAGGGGGTATTGGGCAGTACTTC. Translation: CASSQGGGIGQYF.

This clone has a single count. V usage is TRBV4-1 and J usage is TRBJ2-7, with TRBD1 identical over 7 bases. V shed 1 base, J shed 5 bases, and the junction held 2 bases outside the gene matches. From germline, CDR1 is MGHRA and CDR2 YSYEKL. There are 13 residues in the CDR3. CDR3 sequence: CASSQGDRHEQYF. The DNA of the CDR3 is TGCGCCAGCAGCCAAGGGGACAGACACGAGCAGTACTTC.